This is a list of T cell receptor beta chains from one sample in a study of blood T cell repertoires in COVID-19. Here immunoSEQ multiplex PCR was the method, and the copy in TCRdb shows in-frame clones only, minus some. This sample has 210,000 or so clones; around 80% occur once, and the top ten carry approximately 12%. What was sequenced was peripheral blood. These receptors came from a middle-aged woman with acute or convalescent COVID-19. The CDR3 runs from the conserved cysteine through the conserved F or W. A D gene is named only where the DNA matches it firmly. Clone size is given for some rows only: seen once, a few or many times, or a class if the clone is expanded.

CDR3aa: CASSFGSNTEAFF
CDR3nt: TGTGCCAGCAGTTTCGGGTCGAACACTGAAGCTTTCTTT
j_gene: TRBJ1-1
abundance: once
d_gene: -
v_gene: TRBV6-5

CDR3aa: CASRPDRGYQPQHF
CDR3nt: TGTGCCAGCAGACCCGACAGGGGCTATCAGCCCCAGCATTTT
j_gene: TRBJ1-5
abundance: -
d_gene: TRBD1
v_gene: TRBV5-8

CDR3aa: CSDRRGGEQFF
CDR3nt: TGCAGCGATCGTCGGGGGGGTGAGCAGTTCTTC
j_gene: TRBJ2-1
abundance: -
d_gene: TRBD2
v_gene: TRBV29-1

CDR3aa: CAIRDMTSQPQHF
CDR3nt: TGTGCCATCAGGGACATGACGAGTCAGCCCCAGCATTTT
j_gene: TRBJ1-5
abundance: few
d_gene: -
v_gene: TRBV10-3

CDR3aa: CASSRRTDPQETQYF
CDR3nt: TGCGCCAGCAGCCGCCGGACAGATCCACAAGAGACCCAGTACTTC
j_gene: TRBJ2-5
abundance: -
d_gene: -
v_gene: TRBV4-3

CDR3aa: CATSLNGNYNEQFF
CDR3nt: TGTGCCACCTCCCTTAACGGTAACTACAATGAGCAGTTCTTC
j_gene: TRBJ2-1
abundance: -
d_gene: -
v_gene: TRBV27

CDR3aa: CASSFASGRTDTQYF
CDR3nt: TGTGCCAGCAGTTTCGCTAGCGGGAGGACAGATACGCAGTATTTT
j_gene: TRBJ2-3
abundance: -
d_gene: TRBD2
v_gene: TRBV6-2/TRBV6-3

CDR3aa: CASSVSWDRGNEKLFF
CDR3nt: TGTGCCAGCAGCGTAAGCTGGGACAGGGGGAACGAAAAACTGTTTTTT
j_gene: TRBJ1-4
abundance: -
d_gene: TRBD1
v_gene: TRBV7-8

CDR3aa: CASSLNYNQPQHF
CDR3nt: TGTGCCAGCAGTCTTAACTACAATCAGCCCCAGCATTTT
j_gene: TRBJ1-5
abundance: -
d_gene: -
v_gene: TRBV6-6

CDR3aa: CASSLGTSGDYEQYF
CDR3nt: TGTGCCAGCAGCCTGGGGACTAGTGGGGACTACGAGCAGTACTTC
j_gene: TRBJ2-7
abundance: many
d_gene: TRBD2
v_gene: TRBV6-2/TRBV6-3

CDR3aa: CASSLSQNNEQFF
CDR3nt: TGTGCCAGCAGTTTAAGTCAGAACAATGAGCAGTTCTTC
j_gene: TRBJ2-1
abundance: -
d_gene: -
v_gene: TRBV27

CDR3aa: CAIRTGTSGNTGELFF
CDR3nt: TGTGCCATCAGGACCGGGACTAGCGGGAACACCGGGGAGCTGTTTTTT
j_gene: TRBJ2-2
abundance: -
d_gene: TRBD2
v_gene: TRBV10-3

CDR3aa: CASSQGLVRETQYF
CDR3nt: TGCGCCAGCAGCCAAGGACTAGTGCGGGAGACCCAGTACTTC
j_gene: TRBJ2-5
abundance: -
d_gene: -
v_gene: TRBV4-1

CDR3aa: CASSPRLDRKANVLTF
CDR3nt: TGTGCCAGCAGCCCTAGGCTGGACAGGAAGGCCAACGTCCTGACTTTC
j_gene: TRBJ2-6
abundance: few
d_gene: TRBD1
v_gene: TRBV9

CDR3aa: CASTSRGSSYNEQFF
CDR3nt: TGTGCCAGTACCTCTCGGGGTAGCTCCTACAATGAGCAGTTCTTC
j_gene: TRBJ2-1
abundance: -
d_gene: -
v_gene: TRBV19

CDR3aa: CASSLGGDEKLFF
CDR3nt: TGTGCCAGCAGTTTGGGAGGCGACGAAAAACTGTTTTTT
j_gene: TRBJ1-4
abundance: few
d_gene: -
v_gene: TRBV25-1

CDR3aa: CASSQVRGGLSYEQYF
CDR3nt: TGCGCCAGCAGCCAAGTCAGAGGGGGCCTTTCCTACGAGCAGTACTTC
j_gene: TRBJ2-7
abundance: once
d_gene: TRBD1
v_gene: TRBV4-1

CDR3aa: CATSGSSSSGSSYNEQFF
CDR3nt: TGTGCCACCAGTGGTTCTTCATCTAGCGGGAGCTCCTACAATGAGCAGTTCTTC
j_gene: TRBJ2-1
abundance: -
d_gene: TRBD2
v_gene: TRBV24-1

CDR3aa: CASSQGQGGGTDTQYF
CDR3nt: TGCGCCAGCAGCCAAGGACAGGGGGGGGGCACAGATACGCAGTATTTT
j_gene: TRBJ2-3
abundance: -
d_gene: TRBD1
v_gene: TRBV4-3

CDR3aa: CASRRQVGNSPLHF
CDR3nt: TGTGCCAGCAGAAGACAGGTTGGAAATTCACCCCTCCACTTT
j_gene: TRBJ1-6
abundance: -
d_gene: -
v_gene: TRBV5-6

CDR3aa: CASSPLRESGAFF
CDR3nt: TGTGCCAGCTCACCGCTCAGGGAAAGCGGGGCTTTCTTT
j_gene: TRBJ1-1
abundance: -
d_gene: -
v_gene: TRBV18

CDR3aa: CASSPRTGQRNSPLHF
CDR3nt: TGTGCCAGCAGCCCGAGGACAGGGCAAAGGAATTCACCCCTCCACTTT
j_gene: TRBJ1-6
abundance: -
d_gene: TRBD1
v_gene: TRBV7-8

CDR3aa: CSAPLGQSTDTQYF
CDR3nt: TGCAGCGCTCCGCTCGGACAGTCCACAGATACGCAGTATTTT
j_gene: TRBJ2-3
abundance: -
d_gene: -
v_gene: TRBV29-1